Each of the 20 T cell receptor beta chains below was sequenced from the same sample in a study of regulatory T cells in long-lasting Graves disease. CDR3-region Arm-PCR and iRepertoire HTBI primers produced the TCR beta libraries. A single record per CDR3 protein comes from TCRdb applying MiXCR to the multiplex PCR reads. The sample lists about 360,000 distinct CDR3 sequences, roughly 16% occurring once. The time point was: newly diagnosed GD, antithyroid drugs for less than 3 months. PBMCs provided the RNA from which the TCR library was made. These records were also assigned to another study, of T cells in Graves' hyperthyroidism and ophthalmopathy.

The sample here was peripheral blood mononuclear cells (PBMCs), taken at new diagnosis, from a patient treated with antithyroid drugs. The receptors originated from a woman aged 18-29 years with Graves disease.

V gene TRBV20-1 combines with J gene TRBJ1-2; D is unresolved. In germline, CDR1 is DFQATT, CDR2 SNEGSKA (reference sequence). V was pared by 1 base and J by 6 bases, with 18 bases between. The CDR3 spans 15 residues. In DNA form, the CDR3 reads TGCAGTGCTAGAGTACCCCGGGAGAGGGTCCATGGCTACACCTTC. The encoded protein is CSARVPRERVHGYTF.

The chain joins TRBV7-9 to TRBJ1-4, with a weak D call TRBD1 (5 bases). The CDR3 extends over 15 amino acids. Germline-derived CDR1 and CDR2 are SEHNR and FQNEAQ (reference sequence). V was pared by 2 bases and J by 3 bases, with 10 bases between. CDR3 DNA sequence: TGTGCCAGCAGCTTAATGGGGCAGCCTAATGAAAAACTGTTTTTT. Protein sequence: CASSLMGQPNEKLFF.

Comments on this clonotype: This may stem from a read error, because a much larger clone lies one nucleotide away. This chain joins TRBV29-1 and TRBJ2-3; 7 bases agree with TRBD2. Germline V CDR1 and CDR2: SQVTM, ANQGSEA. V dropped 7 bases and J dropped 5; count of bases not matched to a gene: 18. This CDR3 contains 16 residues. CDR3 in amino acids: CSASRGRASGEDTQYF. The CDR3 bases are TGCAGCGCATCTAGAGGGAGGGCCTCGGGGGAAGATACGCAGTATTTT.

The gene calls are TRBV28 and TRBJ2-2; D tentatively reads TRBD1 or TRBD2 (5 bases each). V dropped 2 bases and J dropped 7 bases, with 14 bases sitting between them. Per the germline V gene, CDR1 is MDHEN and CDR2 is SYDVKM. The CDR3 length is 15 residues. This chain's CDR3 is CASSLSRGVGGELFF. Here the CDR3 DNA reads TGTGCCAGCAGTTTAAGTCGGGGCGTGGGCGGGGAGCTGTTTTTT.

At least ten counts were recorded for this clonotype. The chain couples TRBV30 to TRBJ1-2, with a weak D call TRBD1 (5 bases). The CDR3 spans 12 residues. V lost 7 bases to trimming and J lost 3 bases, with 12 bases between them. Germline-derived CDR1 and CDR2 are GTSNPN and SVGIG (reference sequence). DNA for the CDR3: TGTGCCTCGTCACAGGTTGACTATGGCTACACCTTC. This gives the protein CASSQVDYGYTF. The whole variable domain, remainder taken from reference TRBV30 and TRBJ1-2, is SQTIHQWPATLVQPVGSPLSLECTVEGTSNPNLYWYRQAAGRGLQLLFYSVGIGQISSEVPQNLSASRPQDRQFILSSKKLLLSDSGFYLCASSQVDYGYTFGSGTRLTVV.

This clonotype appeared many times. One end of the junction does not line up with germline, which may come from a read error. V gene TRBV5-1 combines with J gene TRBJ2-1; perhaps TRBD1 as D (5 bases). The CDR3 has 13 residues. Germline V gene sequence: CDR1 SGHRS, CDR2 YFSETQ. The chain's CDR3 is CASSLGQYNEQFF. The CDR3 bases are TGTGCCAGCAGCCTGGGGCAGTACAATGAGCAGTTCTTC. The full variable domain, completed using reference TRBV5-1 and TRBJ2-1, is KAGVTQTPRYLIKTRGQQVTLSCSPISGHRSVSWYQQTPGQGLQFLFEYFSETQRNKGNFPGRFSGRQFSNSRSEMNVSTLELGDSALYLCASSLGQYNEQFFGPGTRLTVL.

The chain employs TRBV7-9 and TRBJ2-1, with D perhaps matching TRBD1 or TRBD2 (5 bases each). CDR1 and CDR2 (germline): SEHNR, FQNEAQ (reference sequence). V gave up 8 bases and J gave up 8 bases, with 13 bases separating them. There are 12 residues in the CDR3. As DNA, the CDR3 is TGTGCCAGCTGGGGACCCGGGTATGAGCAGTTCTTC. It codes for CASWGPGYEQFF.

This clonotype has ten or more counts. V usage is TRBV11-1 and J usage is TRBJ1-1, with no clear D. V dropped 7 bases and J dropped 0 bases, with 12 bases sitting between them. Germline CDR1 and CDR2: SGHAT and FQDESV (reference sequence). The CDR3 has 14 amino acids. The CDR3 DNA follows: TGTGCCAGCACCCCAGGAATAATGAACACTGAAGCTTTCTTT. Translated: CASTPGIMNTEAFF.

This clonotype has ten or more counts. The rearrangement links TRBV3-1 to TRBJ2-7, with TRBD2 as a possible D gene (6 bases). Germline values: CDR1 LGHDT, CDR2 YNNKEL (reference sequence). V was pared by 0 bases and J by 7 bases, with 16 bases between. The length of the CDR3 is 15 residues. CDR3 sequence: CASSQEGGLSGEQYF. In DNA, the CDR3 is TGTGCCAGCAGCCAAGAGGGGGGACTTTCAGGGGAGCAGTACTTC.

This clonotype was seen at least ten times. The chain couples TRBV12-5 to TRBJ1-5; possible D gene TRBD1, 5 bases. Per germline, CDR1 LGHNT and CDR2 FRNRAP. This CDR3 spans 17 amino acids. The V and J ends lost 5 bases and 0 bases respectively, with 17 bases between them. CDR3 residues: CASGPDSPSFSNQPQHF. CDR3 bases: TGTGCTAGTGGTCCTGACAGTCCATCTTTTAGCAATCAGCCCCAGCATTTT.

This clonotype was found many times. The genes are TRBV6-5 and TRBJ1-1; TRBD1 is a possible D gene (5 bases). CDR1 MNHEY and CDR2 SVGAGI come from the germline V gene. The length of the CDR3 is 14 residues. Trimming cost V 2 bases and J 5 bases, with 12 bases left between them. The CDR3: CASSYGQGWTEAFF. CDR3 bases: TGTGCCAGCAGTTACGGCCAGGGCTGGACTGAAGCTTTCTTT.

For this clonotype: Relative to the germline gene, one junction end is altered; a read error may explain this. The gene calls are TRBV3-1 and TRBJ2-1, with D unclear. The CDR3 is made up of 10 amino acids. Germline loops: CDR1 LGHDT, CDR2 YNNKEL (reference sequence). CDR3 DNA: TGTGCCAGCAGCCTATTAGACCGGGTCTTC. Its translation: CASSLLDRVF.

This clonotype was detected only a few times. The CDR3 sequence: CASRIRTGITEAFF. In nucleotides, the CDR3 is TGCGCCAGCAGAATTCGGACAGGGATCACTGAAGCTTTCTTT. The V and J genes are TRBV5-1 and TRBJ1-1, with 8 bases that match TRBD1. Germline V lookup: CDR1 SGHRS, CDR2 YFSETQ. The CDR3 is 14 amino acids. V trimming: 5 bases; J trimming: 4 bases; junction bases outside the gene matches: 7.

The rearrangement links TRBV6-2 or TRBV6-3 to TRBJ2-2; perhaps TRBD2 as D (6 bases). This CDR3 region has 17 residues. V was shortened by 1 base and J by 2 bases, with 14 bases between the two germline ends. Germline V gives CDR1 MNHEY, CDR2 SVGEGT. The CDR3 sequence is CASSYLGGTVNTGELFF. CDR3 nucleotide sequence: TGTGCCAGCAGTTACTTGGGAGGAACCGTAAACACCGGGGAGCTGTTTTTT.

This clonotype was observed a single time. J is TRBJ1-4 and V is TRBV6-5, with TRBD1 as a possible D gene (6 bases). The CDR3 spans 15 residues. Between the trimmed V and J ends, which lost 0 bases and 8 bases, there was a span of 13 bases. Germline V CDR1 and CDR2: MNHEY, SVGAGI. CDR3 in amino acids: CASSYSSRGGEKLFF. The CDR3 nucleotides are TGTGCCAGCAGTTACTCGTCCAGGGGAGGAGAAAAACTGTTTTTT.

This clonotype was picked up many times. This chain connects TRBV6-2 or TRBV6-3 to TRBJ1-5; the match to TRBD1 covers 7 bases. V trimming: 7 bases; J trimming: 7 bases; junction bases outside the gene matches: 22. The CDR3 contains 18 residues. Germline-derived CDR1 and CDR2 are MNHEY and SVGEGT. This CDR3 is CASNRQGYPIVGRQPQHF. For the CDR3, the DNA is TGTGCCAGCAATAGACAGGGTTACCCGATCGTTGGTCGGCAGCCCCAGCATTTT.

This clonotype was picked up a small number of times. This chain joins TRBV6-9 and TRBJ1-2, with no clear D. V gave up 3 bases and J gave up 0 bases, with 11 bases separating them. This CDR3 is 15 amino acids long. Per germline, CDR1 MNHGY and CDR2 SVAAGI. The CDR3 bases are TGTGCCAGCAGTTACTCTGTGGGTACTAACTATGGCTACACCTTC. It specifies CASSYSVGTNYGYTF.

This clonotype has a count of ten or more. The chain uses TRBV20-1 and TRBJ2-7; 7 bases are a match to TRBD2. The CDR3 contains 15 residues. Germline assignment: CDR1 DFQATT and CDR2 SNEGSKA (reference sequence). With 6 bases clipped from V and 5 bases from J, the junction kept 16 bases outside the gene matches. CDR3 sequence reads: CSAQDGSSGYNEQYF. CDR3 nucleotide sequence: TGCAGTGCGCAAGACGGCTCTAGCGGCTATAACGAGCAGTACTTC.

This clonotype occurred many times. The gene calls are TRBV11-2 and TRBJ2-2; tentatively, D is TRBD2 (5 bases). Deletions cut 5 bases from V and 7 bases from J, with 11 bases between. Germline CDR1 SGHAT, CDR2 FQNNGV. The CDR3 consists of 13 residues. The CDR3 is CASSPGRGGELFF. In DNA form, the CDR3 reads TGTGCCAGCAGCCCTGGTCGGGGCGGGGAGCTGTTTTTT.

The table lists this clonotype with a few counts. The CDR3 here is CAWSETGTSNQPQHF. CDR3 DNA: TGTGCCTGGAGTGAAACCGGGACCAGCAATCAGCCCCAGCATTTT. The chain recombines TRBV30 with TRBJ1-5, with D tentatively TRBD1 (5 bases). Per germline, CDR1 GTSNPN and CDR2 SVGIG (reference sequence). V was pared by 1 base and J by 1 base, with 11 bases between. The CDR3 covers 15 residues.